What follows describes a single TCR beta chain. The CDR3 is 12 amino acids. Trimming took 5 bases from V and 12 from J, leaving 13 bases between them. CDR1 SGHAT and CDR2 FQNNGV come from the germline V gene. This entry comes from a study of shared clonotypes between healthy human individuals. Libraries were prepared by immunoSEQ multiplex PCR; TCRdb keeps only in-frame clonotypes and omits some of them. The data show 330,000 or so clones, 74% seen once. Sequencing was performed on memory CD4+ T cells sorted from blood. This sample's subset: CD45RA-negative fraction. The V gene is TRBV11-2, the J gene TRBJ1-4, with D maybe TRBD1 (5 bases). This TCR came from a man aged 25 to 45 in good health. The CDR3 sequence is CASSPSGVELFF. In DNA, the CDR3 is TGTGCCAGCAGCCCCTCGGGGGTAGAACTGTTTTTT.